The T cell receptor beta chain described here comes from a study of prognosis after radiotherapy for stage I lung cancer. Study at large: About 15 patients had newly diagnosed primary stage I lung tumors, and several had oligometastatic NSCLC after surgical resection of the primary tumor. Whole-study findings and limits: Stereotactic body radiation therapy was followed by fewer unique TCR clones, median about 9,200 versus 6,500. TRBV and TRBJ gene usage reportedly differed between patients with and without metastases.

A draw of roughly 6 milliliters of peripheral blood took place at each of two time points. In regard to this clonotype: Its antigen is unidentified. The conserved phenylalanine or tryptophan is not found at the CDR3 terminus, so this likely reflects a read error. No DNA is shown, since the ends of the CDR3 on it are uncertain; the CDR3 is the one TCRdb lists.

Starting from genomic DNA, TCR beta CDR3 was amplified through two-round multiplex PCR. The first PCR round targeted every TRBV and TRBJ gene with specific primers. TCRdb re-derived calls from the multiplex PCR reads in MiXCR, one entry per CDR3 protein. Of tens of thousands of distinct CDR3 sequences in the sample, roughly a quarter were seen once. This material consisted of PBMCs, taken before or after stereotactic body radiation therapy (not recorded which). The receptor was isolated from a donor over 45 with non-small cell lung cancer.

This CDR3 reads CASSLAVHPRSEHYS. V gene TRBV7-9 combines with J gene TRBJ2-7; the table's D call of TRBD2 was not tested on the DNA. Both ends counted, the CDR3 spans 15 residues. Germline assignment: CDR1 SEHNR and CDR2 FQNEAQ (reference sequence).